A selection of T cell receptor beta chains follows, all from one sample in a study of cytomegalovirus exposure and HLA in healthy donors. Libraries were prepared by immunoSEQ multiplex PCR; TCRdb keeps only in-frame clonotypes and omits some of them. Here the sample spans some 100,000 clones, roughly 75% being singletons. The specimen sequenced was PBMCs. These TCRs come from a woman aged 18-30 years in good health and CMV-seropositive. CDR3s include the opening cysteine and the closing phenylalanine or tryptophan. Only some rows state a clone size, as once, few, many or a class for expanded clones.

>TRBV6-5|TRBJ2-2|few
CASSYHGELFF
>TRBV6-1|TRBJ2-1|-
CASSEARLDNEQFF
>TRBV4-3|TRBJ1-4|once
CASTQGGRGGIGGEKLFF
>TRBV7-3|TRBJ2-1|once
CASSSHLAGGFNEQFF
>TRBV19|TRBJ2-3|-
CASSTLGKGTDTQYF
>TRBV11-2|TRBJ2-7|-
CASSSMAARGLDEQYF
>TRBV18|TRBJ1-5|-
CASSKGGGQDSNQPQHF
>TRBV19|TRBJ1-2|-
CASTRAALNYGYTF
>TRBV25-1|TRBJ2-1|-
CASTQGQGLGGEQFF
>TRBV19|TRBJ2-1|once
CASSAGTWNEQFF
>TRBV2|TRBJ1-5|-
CASSETGAPQPQHF
>TRBV19|TRBJ1-5|-
CASSATERNQPQHF
>TRBV27|TRBJ2-7|-
CASSLSFGGYEQYF
>TRBV29-1|TRBJ2-7|few
CSGTSGSYEQYF
>TRBV5-1|TRBJ2-3|-
CASSLGGSRNTDTQYF
>TRBV5-1|TRBJ1-3|-
CASSLESLAGNTIYF
>TRBV7-3|TRBJ1-4|-
CASSSSGGPNEKLFF
>TRBV5-1|TRBJ1-1|-
CASSFTGQGTEAFF
>TRBV7-2|TRBJ1-3|-
CASSRGSSGNTIYF
>TRBV4-2|TRBJ1-2|-
CASSQGGGYTF
>TRBV4-3|TRBJ2-3|-
CASSQGGRGRGDTQYF
>TRBV28|TRBJ1-5|-
CASSEAGNQPQHF
>TRBV5-4|TRBJ2-1|-
CASSTGLAEEVDEQFF
>TRBV5-1|TRBJ2-1|-
CASSLGGSSYNEQFF
>TRBV7-2|TRBJ1-5|-
CASSQEPVSAPQHF
>TRBV13|TRBJ2-7|-
CASSPKERLEQYF
>TRBV30|TRBJ2-1|few
CAWKGHSSYNEQFF
>TRBV4-3|TRBJ2-2|-
CASSHLRGQATGELFF
>TRBV7-9|TRBJ2-1|few
CASRVGTLGLVYNEQFF
>TRBV7-2|TRBJ2-5|-
CASSNRAGAKETQYF
>TRBV5-4|TRBJ2-7|-
CASSYPGRSDYEQYF
>TRBV27|TRBJ1-5|-
CASSLQESNQPQHF
>TRBV27|TRBJ2-7|few
CASSLTGFGSYEQYF
>TRBV6-1|TRBJ2-2|-
CASSAYGQEVGTGELFF
>TRBV11-2|TRBJ2-1|-
CASSPRTSGNYNEQFF
>TRBV11-2|TRBJ2-1|-
CASSRIETLAGNEQFF
>TRBV30|TRBJ2-7|-
CAWARGGSMGEQYF
>TRBV2|TRBJ2-1|-
CASSESLSGRDYNEQFF
>TRBV10-3|TRBJ2-2|-
CAISELQGAGELFF
>TRBV5-1|TRBJ2-1|-
CASSLTRGDEQFF